This T cell receptor beta chain was documented in a study of neurological immune-mediated disorders. Via MiXCR, TCRdb re-called the 5' RACE reads, giving one row per CDR3 protein. The profile shows 90,000 to 150,000 distinct CDR3 sequences, roughly 3.4% of them singletons. The V and J ends lost 0 bases and 9 bases respectively, with 24 bases between them. CDR3 length: 18 residues. Germline-derived CDR1 and CDR2 are LGHNA and YSLEER. Ten or more counts support this clonotype. The sequenced material came from PBMCs. The sequence came from a woman in her 30s with multiple sclerosis. This rearrangement joins TRBV4-3 to TRBJ2-1, with a weak D call TRBD2 (5 bases). The CDR3 nucleotides are TGCGCCAGCAGCCAAGATATGCTAGCCCAAAGTACCCTGGGTGAGCAGTTCTTC. Its translation is CASSQDMLAQSTLGEQFF.